Described below is a single T cell receptor beta chain sequence and its context. This clonotype was seen ten or more times. Its antigen remains undetermined. Qualities for individual bases were not recorded, and no much larger clone is one base off. The label giving this sample's time point can be read as: sample taken at primary tumor resection. Whole RNA extracted from tumor and nontumor lung tissue, or from cryopreserved PBMC samples, was used for TCR sequencing without cell sorting. The donors were some 70 patients from the lung TRACERx cohort who had early-stage, untreated non-small cell lung cancer. Only patients for whom sufficient RNA was available from at least two tumor regions were selected for TCR sequencing. V is clipped by 3 bases and J by 6 bases, and the sequence between their germline boundaries is 13 bases long. The CDR3, cysteine through phenylalanine, is 13 amino acids long. CDR3 DNA is the only sequence kept; it has 39 bases, read in frame from the first base. The CDR1 and CDR2 encoded by the germline V gene (reference sequence) are DFQATT and SNEGSKA.

This sample is part of a study of spatial heterogeneity in lung cancer (dated by TCRdb to the late 2010s). Concerning the study at large: More beta-chain than alpha-chain transcripts were consistently detected, likely reflecting higher beta-chain transcript abundance. In the raw uncorrected reads, each unique combination of TCR and UMI appeared on average more than ten times. At surgery, hundreds of tumor regions, roughly 62 matched nontumor lung samples and 56 PBMC samples were TCR-sequenced for both alpha and beta chains. Nonsynonymous mutation counts, determined by whole-exome sequencing of tumor tissue, were related to features of the TCR repertoire. TCR alpha and beta repertoires were quantitatively compared across multiple tumor regions, matched nontumor lung and blood in non-small cell lung cancer.

Summary of the overall study and its limitations: Ubiquitous expanded tumor TCRs showed up in blood more often at tumor resection than at routine follow-up. Confirming at a functional level the hypothesis that regional TCRs recognize regional mutations was considered to require additional single-cell paired TCR alpha and beta sequencing.

Library method: 5' RACE. Instrument on record: NextSeq 500. In the TCR library protocol, a unique molecular identifier was attached to each TCR cDNA molecule so that PCR and sequencing errors could be corrected. Regarding the original processing steps: TCR identification, UMI-based error correction and CDR3 extraction were all carried out with Decombinator tools. Expanded TCRs were defined as those above a frequency of 2 per 1,000, corresponding to the top 1% of the tumor frequency distribution. Renyi diversity was computed with the R vegan package after each repertoire had been subsampled 100 times to 5,000 TCRs. CDR3 similarity networks were constructed using string-kernel similarity of amino acid triplets, with links drawn between CDR3s whose pairwise similarity was above 0.82. The raw public data were reprocessed by TCRdb itself: fastp quality trimming at Q25, MiXCR clonotype calling, in-frame beta chains only. Rows with a matching CDR3 protein are joined into one entry that keeps the most common DNA and genes. It is TCRdb's table, rather than the study itself, that gives the V and J calls and clone size. The sample table holds 45,000 to 65,000 distinct CDR3 sequences, of which approximately 7% were seen once. The top ten constitute about 3% of the sample.

The chain is encoded by TRBV20-1 joined to TRBJ2-3, with the D gene too uncertain to name. The receptor's source is a female donor with early-stage non-small cell lung cancer. The source was PBMCs, collected at surgery. At the DNA level, the sequence is TGCAGTGCTAGTGGTCCAGTCTCCGATACGCAGTATTTT. It is translated as CSASGPVSDTQYF.